A selection of T cell receptor beta chains follows, all from one sample in a study of blood T cell repertoires in COVID-19. Method: immunoSEQ multiplex PCR; TCRdb's copy keeps in-frame clones and lacks some. The table lists around 310,000 clones, about 89% of them singletons, with around an eighth in the top ten. The sample was peripheral blood. The receptor source for this set is an older woman with acute or convalescent COVID-19. Both conserved end residues are trimmed from each CDR3.

11 TRBJ1-2 TRBV7-6 ASSLGAAGGYT
10 TRBJ2-5 TRBV7-2 ASSPSRETQY
11 TRBJ2-5 TRBV7-9 ASSLDRGETQY
8 TRBJ2-7 TRBV30 AMGSGEQY
14 TRBJ2-1 TRBV13 ASSGGLAGAYNEQF
13 TRBJ2-1 TRBV7-2 ASSLDRGTINEQF
12 TRBJ1-2 TRBV24-1 ATSDFGVEYGYT
13 TRBJ2-7 TRBV4-3 ASSQNGQGLREQY
12 TRBJ1-4 TRBV13 ASRRQGAKEKLF
10 TRBJ2-7 TRBV24-1 ATSDTGGEQY